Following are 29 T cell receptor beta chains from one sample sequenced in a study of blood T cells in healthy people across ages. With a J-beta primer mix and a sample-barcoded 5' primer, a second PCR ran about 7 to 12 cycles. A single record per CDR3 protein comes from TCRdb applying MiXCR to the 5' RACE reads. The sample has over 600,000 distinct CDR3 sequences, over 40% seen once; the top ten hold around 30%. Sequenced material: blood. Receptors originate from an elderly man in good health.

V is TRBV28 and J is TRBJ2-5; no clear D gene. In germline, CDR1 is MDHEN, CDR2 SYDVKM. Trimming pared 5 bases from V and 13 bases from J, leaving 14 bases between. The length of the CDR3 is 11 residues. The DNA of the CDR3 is TGTGCCAGCAGTCCTGGACGGGCTATGTACTTC. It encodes CASSPGRAMYF.

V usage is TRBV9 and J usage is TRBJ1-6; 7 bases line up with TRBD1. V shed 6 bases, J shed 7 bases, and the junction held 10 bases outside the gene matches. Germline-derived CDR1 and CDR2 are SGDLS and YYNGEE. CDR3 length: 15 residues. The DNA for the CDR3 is TGTGCCAGCACCAACACCCCGGGACAGAATTCACCCCTCCACTTT. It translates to CASTNTPGQNSPLHF.

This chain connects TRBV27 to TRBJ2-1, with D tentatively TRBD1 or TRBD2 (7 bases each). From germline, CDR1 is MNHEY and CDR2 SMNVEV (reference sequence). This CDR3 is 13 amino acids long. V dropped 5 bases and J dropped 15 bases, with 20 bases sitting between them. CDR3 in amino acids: CASSKWRQGGRFF. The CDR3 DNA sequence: TGTGCCAGCAGTAAATGGCGACAGGGAGGGCGGTTCTTC.

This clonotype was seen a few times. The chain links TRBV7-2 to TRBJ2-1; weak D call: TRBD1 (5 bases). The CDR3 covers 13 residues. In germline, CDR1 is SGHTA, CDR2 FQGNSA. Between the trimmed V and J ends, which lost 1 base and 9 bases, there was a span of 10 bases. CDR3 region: CASSLGPQGEQFF. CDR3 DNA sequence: TGTGCCAGCAGCTTAGGCCCCCAGGGTGAGCAGTTCTTC. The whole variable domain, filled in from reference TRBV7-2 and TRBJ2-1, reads GAGVSQSPSNKVTEKGKDVELRCDPISGHTALYWYRQSLGQGLEFLIYFQGNSAPDKSGLPSDRFSAERTGGSVSTLTIQRTQQEDSAVYLCASSLGPQGEQFFGPGTRLTVL.

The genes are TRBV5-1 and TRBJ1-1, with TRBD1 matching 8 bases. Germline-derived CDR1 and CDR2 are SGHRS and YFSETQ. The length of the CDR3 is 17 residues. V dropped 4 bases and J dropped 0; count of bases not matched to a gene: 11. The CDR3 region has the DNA TGCGCCAGCAGCCAACCCGTGGACAGGGCCTTGAACACTGAAGCTTTCTTT. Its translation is CASSQPVDRALNTEAFF.

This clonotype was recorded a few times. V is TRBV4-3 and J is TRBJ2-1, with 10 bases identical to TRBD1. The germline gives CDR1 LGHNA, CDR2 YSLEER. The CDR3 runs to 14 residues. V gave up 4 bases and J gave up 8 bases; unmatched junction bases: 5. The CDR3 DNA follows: TGCGCCAGCAGCCCCGGACAGGGGGTGGATGAGCAGTTCTTC. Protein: CASSPGQGVDEQFF.

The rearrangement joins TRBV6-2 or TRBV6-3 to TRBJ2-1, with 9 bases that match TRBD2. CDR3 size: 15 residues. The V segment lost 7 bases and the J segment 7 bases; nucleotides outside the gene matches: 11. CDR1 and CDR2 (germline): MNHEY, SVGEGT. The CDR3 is CASTYPIAGVNEQFF. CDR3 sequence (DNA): TGTGCCAGCACCTACCCGATAGCGGGAGTGAATGAGCAGTTCTTC.

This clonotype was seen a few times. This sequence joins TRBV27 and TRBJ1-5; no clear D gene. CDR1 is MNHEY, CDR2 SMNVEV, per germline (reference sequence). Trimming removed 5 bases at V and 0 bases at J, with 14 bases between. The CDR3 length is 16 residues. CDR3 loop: CASSPRVSRSNQPQHF. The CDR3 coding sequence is TGTGCCAGCAGTCCTCGGGTTAGTCGTAGCAATCAGCCCCAGCATTTT.

In DNA form, the CDR3 reads TGTGCCAGCAGCTTAGTCGGGACTGCAGATACGCAGTATTTT. This translates into CASSLVGTADTQYF. The chain employs TRBV7-6 and TRBJ2-3, with D perhaps matching TRBD2 (6 bases). CDR3 size: 14 residues. Germline CDR1 SGHVS, CDR2 FNYEAQ. Deletions cut 1 base from V and 4 bases from J, with 9 bases between.

CDR3 amino acids: CASGRVKDSPLHF. The CDR3 nucleotides are TGTGCCAGCGGGAGAGTTAAGGATTCACCCCTCCACTTT. The chain combines TRBV6-2 or TRBV6-3 with TRBJ1-6; D gene ambiguous. Between the trimmed V and J ends, which lost 8 bases and 8 bases, there was a span of 13 bases. This CDR3 has 13 amino acids. Germline assignment: CDR1 MNHEY and CDR2 SVGEGT.

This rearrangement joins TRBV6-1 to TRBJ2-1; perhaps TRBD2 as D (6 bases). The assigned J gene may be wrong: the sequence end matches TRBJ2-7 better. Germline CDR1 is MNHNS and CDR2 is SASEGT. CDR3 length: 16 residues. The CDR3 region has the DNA TGTGCCAGCAGTGAGGAGGGGCGAAGCTCCTACAATGAGCAGTACTTC. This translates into CASSEEGRSSYNEQYF.

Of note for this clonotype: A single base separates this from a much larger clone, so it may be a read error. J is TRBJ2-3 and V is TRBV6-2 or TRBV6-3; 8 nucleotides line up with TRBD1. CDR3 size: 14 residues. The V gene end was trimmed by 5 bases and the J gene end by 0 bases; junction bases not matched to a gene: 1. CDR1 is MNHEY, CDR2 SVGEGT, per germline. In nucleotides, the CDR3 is TGTGCCAGCAGTGGACAGGGCAGCACAGATACGCAGTATTTT. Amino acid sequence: CASSGQGSTDTQYF.

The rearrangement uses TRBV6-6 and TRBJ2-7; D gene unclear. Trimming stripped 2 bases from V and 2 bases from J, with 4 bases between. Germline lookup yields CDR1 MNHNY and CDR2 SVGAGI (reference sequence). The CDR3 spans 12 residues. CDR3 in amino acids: CASSYTTYEQYF. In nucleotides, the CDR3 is TGTGCCAGCAGTTACACCACCTACGAGCAGTACTTC.

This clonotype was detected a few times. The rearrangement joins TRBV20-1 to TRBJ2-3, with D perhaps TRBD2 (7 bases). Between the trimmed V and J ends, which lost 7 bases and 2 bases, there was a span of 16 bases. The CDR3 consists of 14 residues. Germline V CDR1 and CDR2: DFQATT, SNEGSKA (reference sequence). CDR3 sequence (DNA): TGCAGTGGGGAGGGGGGGCCTTCCACAGATACGCAGTATTTT. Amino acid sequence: CSGEGGPSTDTQYF.

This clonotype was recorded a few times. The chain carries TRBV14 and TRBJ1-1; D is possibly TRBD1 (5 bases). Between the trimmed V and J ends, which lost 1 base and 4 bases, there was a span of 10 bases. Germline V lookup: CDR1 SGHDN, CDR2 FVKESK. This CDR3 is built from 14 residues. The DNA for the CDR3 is TGTGCCAGCAGCCAAGCTGGGGCGCTCACTGAAGCTTTCTTT. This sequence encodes CASSQAGALTEAFF.

As DNA, the CDR3 is TGTGCCAGCAGCCCCTCCACTAGCGCAGATACGCAGTATTTT. Its translation: CASSPSTSADTQYF. This chain connects TRBV12-3 or TRBV12-4 to TRBJ2-3, with 7 bases aligning to TRBD2. V lost 6 bases to trimming and J lost 4 bases; unmatched junction nucleotides: 7. The CDR3 runs 14 residues.

CDR3 amino acids: CASSQVGQAVYGYTF. DNA for the CDR3: TGCGCCAGCAGCCAAGTAGGACAGGCTGTCTATGGCTACACCTTC. The V gene is TRBV4-3, the J gene TRBJ1-2; TRBD1 matches 7 bases. The germline V gene encodes CDR1 LGHNA and CDR2 YSLEER. J was trimmed by 4 bases and V by 1 base; bases with no gene match: 6. The CDR3 sequence is 15 residues long.

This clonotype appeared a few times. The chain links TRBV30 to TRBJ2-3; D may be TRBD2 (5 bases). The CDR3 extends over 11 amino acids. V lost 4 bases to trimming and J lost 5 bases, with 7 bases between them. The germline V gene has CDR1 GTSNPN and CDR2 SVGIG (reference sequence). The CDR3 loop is CAWTGLDTQYF. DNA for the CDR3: TGTGCCTGGACGGGGTTAGATACGCAGTATTTT.

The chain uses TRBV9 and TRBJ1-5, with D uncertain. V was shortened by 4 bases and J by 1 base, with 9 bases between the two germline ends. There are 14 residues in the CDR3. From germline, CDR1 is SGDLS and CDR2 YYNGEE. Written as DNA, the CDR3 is TGTGCCAGCAGCCAGTCCGGGAGCAATCAGCCCCAGCATTTT. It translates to CASSQSGSNQPQHF.

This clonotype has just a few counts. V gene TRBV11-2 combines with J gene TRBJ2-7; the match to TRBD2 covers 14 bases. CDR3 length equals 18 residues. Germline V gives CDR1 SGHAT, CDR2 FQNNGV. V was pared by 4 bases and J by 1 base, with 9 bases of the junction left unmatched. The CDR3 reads CASSSGTSGSYLSYEQYF. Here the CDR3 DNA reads TGTGCCAGCAGCTCCGGGACTAGCGGGAGTTACCTATCCTACGAGCAGTACTTC.

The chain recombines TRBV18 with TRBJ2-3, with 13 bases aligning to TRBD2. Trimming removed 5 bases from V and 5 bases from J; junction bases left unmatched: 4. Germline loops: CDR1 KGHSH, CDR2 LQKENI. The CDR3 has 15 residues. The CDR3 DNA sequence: TGTGCCAGCTCAGCGGGACTAGCGGGAAGAGATACGCAGTATTTT. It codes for CASSAGLAGRDTQYF.

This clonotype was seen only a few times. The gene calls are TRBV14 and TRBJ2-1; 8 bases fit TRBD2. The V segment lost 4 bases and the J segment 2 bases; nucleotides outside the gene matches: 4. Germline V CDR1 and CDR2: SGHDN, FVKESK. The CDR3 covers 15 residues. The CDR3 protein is CASSPGGAAYNEQFF. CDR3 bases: TGTGCCAGCAGCCCCGGGGGGGCCGCCTACAATGAGCAGTTCTTC.

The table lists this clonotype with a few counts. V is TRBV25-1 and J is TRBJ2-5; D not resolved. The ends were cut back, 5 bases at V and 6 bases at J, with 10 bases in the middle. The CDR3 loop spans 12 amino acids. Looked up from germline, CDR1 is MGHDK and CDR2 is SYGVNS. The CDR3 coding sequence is TGTGCCAGCAGTACCCTGGGGAAGACCCAGTACTTC. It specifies CASSTLGKTQYF.

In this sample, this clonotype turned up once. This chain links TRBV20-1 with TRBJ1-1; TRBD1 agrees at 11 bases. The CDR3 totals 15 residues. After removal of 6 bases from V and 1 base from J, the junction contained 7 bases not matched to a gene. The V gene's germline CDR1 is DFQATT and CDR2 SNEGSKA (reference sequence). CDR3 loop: CSARGQGGSNTEAFF. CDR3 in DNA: TGCAGTGCCCGGGGACAGGGGGGATCGAACACTGAAGCTTTCTTT.

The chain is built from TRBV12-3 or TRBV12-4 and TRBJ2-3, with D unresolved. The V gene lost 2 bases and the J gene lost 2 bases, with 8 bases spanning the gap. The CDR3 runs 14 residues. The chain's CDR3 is CASSLFSITDTQYF. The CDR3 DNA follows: TGTGCCAGCAGTTTATTTTCCATCACAGATACGCAGTATTTT.

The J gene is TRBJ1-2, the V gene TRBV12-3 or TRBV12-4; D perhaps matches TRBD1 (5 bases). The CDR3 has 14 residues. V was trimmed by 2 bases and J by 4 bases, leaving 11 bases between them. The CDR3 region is CASSLTGRAYGYTF. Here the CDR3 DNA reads TGTGCCAGCAGTTTAACGGGCAGGGCCTATGGCTACACCTTC.

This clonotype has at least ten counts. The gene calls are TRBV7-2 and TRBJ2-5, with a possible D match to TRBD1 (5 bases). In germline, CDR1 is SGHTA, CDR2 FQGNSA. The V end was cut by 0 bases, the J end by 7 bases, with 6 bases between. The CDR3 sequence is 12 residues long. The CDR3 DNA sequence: TGTGCCAGCAGCTTAGCAAGGGGGACCCAGTACTTC. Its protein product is CASSLARGTQYF.

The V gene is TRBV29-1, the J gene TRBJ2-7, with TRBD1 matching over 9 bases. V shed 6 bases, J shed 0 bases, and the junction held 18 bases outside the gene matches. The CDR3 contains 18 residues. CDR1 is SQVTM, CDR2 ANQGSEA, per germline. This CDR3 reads CSVSIPGGQGGSSYEQYF. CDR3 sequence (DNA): TGCAGCGTCTCCATCCCAGGGGGACAGGGAGGGAGCTCCTACGAGCAGTACTTC.

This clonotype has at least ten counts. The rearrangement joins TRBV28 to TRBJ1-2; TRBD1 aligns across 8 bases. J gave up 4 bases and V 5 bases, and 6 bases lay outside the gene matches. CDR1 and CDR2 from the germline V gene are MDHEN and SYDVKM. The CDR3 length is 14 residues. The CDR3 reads CASSETGGTYGYTF. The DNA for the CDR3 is TGTGCCAGCAGTGAAACAGGGGGAACCTATGGCTACACCTTC.